This TCR beta chain was identified in a study of blood T cell repertoires in COVID-19. On the study more broadly: COVID-19 samples, acute and convalescent, were from the United States, Italy and Spain. The cDNA or gDNA used as material had been derived from T cells, B-cell-depleted T cells, or PBMCs.

Authors' data handling: Amplification of reference gene primers provided the estimated nucleated cell counts. TCRdb keeps only in-frame clones here, not all; method: immunoSEQ multiplex PCR. V, J and clone size are taken as reported in that table, and D and trimming were inferred from the DNA itself. Here the sample spans around 250,000 clones, approximately 90% being singletons. In its sample, this clone was seen once. Germline V CDR1 and CDR2: SGHTA, FQGNSA. V gave up 5 bases and J gave up 3 bases, with 11 bases separating them. This CDR3 is built from 14 residues. This rearrangement joins TRBV7-2 to TRBJ1-5; unclear D gene. Sequenced sample: peripheral blood. This clonotype was sampled from a woman in her twenties or thirties with active or convalescent COVID-19. CDR3 sequence: CASSRSDFNQPQHF. The CDR3 nucleotides read TGTGCCAGCAGCCGCTCGGACTTCAATCAGCCCCAGCATTTT.